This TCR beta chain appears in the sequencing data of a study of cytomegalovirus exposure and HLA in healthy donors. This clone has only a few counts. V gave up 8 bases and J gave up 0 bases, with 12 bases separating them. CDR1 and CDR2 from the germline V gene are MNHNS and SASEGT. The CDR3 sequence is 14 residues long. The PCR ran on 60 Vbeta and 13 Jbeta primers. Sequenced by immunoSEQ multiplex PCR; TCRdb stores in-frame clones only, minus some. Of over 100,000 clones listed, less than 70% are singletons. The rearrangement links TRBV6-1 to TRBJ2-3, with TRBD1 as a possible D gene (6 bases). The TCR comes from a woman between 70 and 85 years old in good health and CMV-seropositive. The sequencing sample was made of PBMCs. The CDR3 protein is CASVTGWSTDTQYF. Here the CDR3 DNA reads TGTGCCAGCGTCACAGGGTGGAGCACAGATACGCAGTATTTT.